This is a list of T cell receptor beta chains from one sample in a study of beta chain features in type 1 diabetes. Some clones are missing from TCRdb's copy, which holds only in-frame ones; the method was immunoSEQ multiplex PCR. Of over 150,000 clones in the sample, 9% to 12% were seen once. Source material: central memory CD4+ T cells from blood. Receptor source: a man in his thirties or forties with type 1 diabetes. Each CDR3 is given with its conserved first and last residue. D genes are given only for firm matches. Clone size is shown for a subset of rows, as once, few, many or a class of expanded clone.

V	size	J	D	DNA	CDR3
TRBV5-1	-	TRBJ2-1	TRBD1	TGCGCCAGCAGCTTGCGAGGGGGCGTCAATGAGCAGTTCTTC	CASSLRGGVNEQFF
TRBV10-3	-	TRBJ1-3	-	TGTGCCATCAGCCGGGACTCTGGAAACACCATATATTTT	CAISRDSGNTIYF
TRBV16	many	TRBJ2-7	-	TGTGCCAGCAGCCAATTTCAGGGTTCCTACGAGCAGTACTTC	CASSQFQGSYEQYF
TRBV5-4	-	TRBJ2-1	-	TGTGCCAGCAGCTTCAGCGGTAGCTCCTACAATGAGCAGTTCTTC	CASSFSGSSYNEQFF
TRBV5-4	few	TRBJ2-1	TRBD2	TGTGCCAGCAGCTTGCGCCTAGCGGGAGACAATGAGCAGTTCTTC	CASSLRLAGDNEQFF
TRBV7-9	-	TRBJ2-2	TRBD1	TGTGCCAGCAGCTTAGGACAGGGCACCGGGGAGCTGTTTTTT	CASSLGQGTGELFF
TRBV18	-	TRBJ2-7	-	TGTGCCAGCTCACGGGCCAGGGACTACGAGCAGTACTTC	CASSRARDYEQYF
TRBV5-1	few	TRBJ1-1	TRBD1	TGCGCCAGCAGCTTGACCCACAGGGGGCCCAGGTCTTTCTTT	CASSLTHRGPRSFF
TRBV7-2	-	TRBJ2-3	TRBD2	TGTGCCAGCAGCTGGCGGACTAGCGGGGAATATACGCAGTATTTT	CASSWRTSGEYTQYF
TRBV19	-	TRBJ2-4	-	TGTGCCAGTAGTCCACGACTGGATCTACCCACATATTCAGCGGAAACACTAGCCAAAAACATTCAGTACTTC	CASSPRLDLPTYSAETLAKNIQYF
TRBV30	-	TRBJ2-7	TRBD2	TGTGCCTGGAGGAGGGAGGGGAGGGTGAGCGCCCGATTATACGAGCAGTACTTC	CAWRREGRVSARLYEQYF
TRBV4-1	-	TRBJ1-2	TRBD1	TGCGCCAGCAGCCAAGAGATGTTAGCAGGGGGGAACTATGGCTACACCTTC	CASSQEMLAGGNYGYTF
TRBV20-1	-	TRBJ2-7	-	TGCAGTGCTGCCCGGTCCTACGAGCAGTACTTC	CSAARSYEQYF
TRBV19	-	TRBJ2-4	-	TGTGCCAGTAGTTCACAACACGGAGACGAAAACATTCAGTACTTC	CASSSQHGDENIQYF
TRBV28	-	TRBJ2-1	-	TGTGCCAGCAGTTTACAGCGGAGAGAGCAGTTCTTC	CASSLQRREQFF
TRBV9	-	TRBJ1-4	TRBD1	TGTGCCAGCAGCGTAGCGTCAGGGGGCAGCAATAATGAAAAACTGTTTTTT	CASSVASGGSNNEKLFF
TRBV19	-	TRBJ1-1	-	TGTGCCAGTAGTTTAAACAGGGTAGAGGATCAAACGACTGAAGCTTTCTTT	CASSLNRVEDQTTEAFF
TRBV9	few	TRBJ2-1	-	TGTGCCAGCAGCGTATCGAGGTCCTACAATGAGCAGTTCTTC	CASSVSRSYNEQFF
TRBV6-5	few	TRBJ2-4	-	TGTGCCAGCAGTTCAGGGGTCGGAAACATTCAGTACTTC	CASSSGVGNIQYF
TRBV18	few	TRBJ2-5	-	TGTGCCAGCTCAGCGGGACAGTACCAAGAGACCCAGTACTTC	CASSAGQYQETQYF
TRBV28	-	TRBJ2-5	-	TGTGCCAGCAGTTTCGGGGACCAAGAGACCCAGTACTTC	CASSFGDQETQYF
TRBV18	few	TRBJ1-6	TRBD1	TGTGCCAGCTCACCATCCGGGACAGGGATACCCAGAGCGGATAATTCACCCCTCCACTTT	CASSPSGTGIPRADNSPLHF
TRBV20-1	-	TRBJ1-2	-	TGCAGTGCCGGAGCTAACTATGGCTACACCTTC	CSAGANYGYTF
TRBV7-2	few	TRBJ2-5	TRBD2	TGTGCCAGCAGCCCGGGACTAGCGGGAGAGACCCAGTACTTC	CASSPGLAGETQYF
TRBV6-1	once	TRBJ2-7	-	TGTGCCAGCCTAACGACCTACGAGCAGTACTTC	CASLTTYEQYF
TRBV5-6	-	TRBJ2-3	-	TGTGCCAGCAGATGGGGAGGTCTAGGGTTGACAGATACGCAGTATTTT	CASRWGGLGLTDTQYF
TRBV19	-	TRBJ2-1	TRBD2	TGTGCCAGTAGCATGGGGAGGGCCCCAAACAATGAGCAGTTCTTC	CASSMGRAPNNEQFF
TRBV11-2	few	TRBJ2-1	-	TGTGCCAGCAGCGTGGGGACTCTCAATGAGCAGTTCTTC	CASSVGTLNEQFF
TRBV27	-	TRBJ2-7	TRBD2	TGTGCCAGCAGTGCCACCTGGCAGCGGGAGTTGAACGAGCAGTACTTC	CASSATWQRELNEQYF
TRBV28	-	TRBJ2-1	-	TGTGCCAGCCTTGACGGGAGCTCCTACAATGAGCAGTTCTTC	CASLDGSSYNEQFF
TRBV11-3	-	TRBJ2-3	-	TGTGCCAGCAGCTTCCGCGGTGGCACAGATACGCAGTATTTT	CASSFRGGTDTQYF
TRBV2	-	TRBJ2-7	-	TGTGCCAGCAGGGCCCAGACCTACGAGCAGTACTTC	CASRAQTYEQYF
TRBV2	few	TRBJ2-3	TRBD2	TGTGCCAGCGGTCTAGCGGGAAGCACAGATACGCAGTATTTT	CASGLAGSTDTQYF
TRBV28	-	TRBJ1-5	TRBD1	TGTGCCAGCAGTCCCCCTGACAGGGAGGACCAGCCCCAGCATTTT	CASSPPDREDQPQHF
TRBV29-1	-	TRBJ1-2	TRBD1	TGCAGCGGAGGAAACCCGGGACAGGGGGCTGGACGCTATGGCTACACCTTC	CSGGNPGQGAGRYGYTF
TRBV7-3	-	TRBJ1-3	-	TGTGCCTCATTCGACAGGCCGTCTGGAAACACCATATATTTT	CASFDRPSGNTIYF